This TCR beta chain was obtained from a study of blood T cell repertoires in COVID-19. Study at large: The United States, Italy and Spain were the sources of the acute and convalescent COVID-19 samples.

Clones were read by immunoSEQ multiplex PCR, and TCRdb kept only the in-frame ones, dropping some. The sample lists roughly 190,000 clones, 85% to 95% occurring once. With V trimmed by 4 bases and J by 5 bases, 12 bases remained unmatched. There are 16 residues in the CDR3. Looked up from germline, CDR1 is SGHRS and CDR2 is YFSETQ. The sequenced sample was peripheral blood. The J gene is TRBJ2-7, the V gene TRBV5-1, with 10 bases that match TRBD1. This TCR came from a man aged 25-40 years with COVID-19, enrolled during active disease. The CDR3 region is CASSVPGTGASNEQYF. The CDR3 region has the DNA TGCGCCAGCAGCGTCCCCGGGACAGGGGCTAGTAACGAGCAGTACTTC.